The clone carrying this T cell receptor beta chain was observed a single time. Its antigen is undetermined. Germline V gives CDR1 LGHNA, CDR2 YSLEER. V was pared by 0 bases and J by 4 bases, with 10 bases between. This CDR3 has 15 residues. This record comes from a study of shared clonotypes between healthy human individuals. General observations from the study: Generation probability values for non-shared clonotypes were lower than those for clonotypes shared by all four donors. Some naive CD4 clonotypes, around 5%, turned up in common across a few donors.

Deep was the level used in running the assay. The table came from immunoSEQ multiplex PCR; TCRdb's copy has only in-frame clones and leaves some out. Among a few million clones, approximately 96% were seen once, and the ten largest hold approximately 0.13%. Sequenced input: naive CD4+ T cells sorted from blood. Noted subset: CD45RA+ positively selected. This sequence was found in a man aged 18-30 years in good health. The chain combines TRBV4-3 with TRBJ1-5, with D unresolved. The CDR3 reads CASSQDPTVNQPQHF. The DNA for the CDR3 is TGCGCCAGCAGCCAAGATCCCACAGTTAATCAGCCCCAGCATTTT.